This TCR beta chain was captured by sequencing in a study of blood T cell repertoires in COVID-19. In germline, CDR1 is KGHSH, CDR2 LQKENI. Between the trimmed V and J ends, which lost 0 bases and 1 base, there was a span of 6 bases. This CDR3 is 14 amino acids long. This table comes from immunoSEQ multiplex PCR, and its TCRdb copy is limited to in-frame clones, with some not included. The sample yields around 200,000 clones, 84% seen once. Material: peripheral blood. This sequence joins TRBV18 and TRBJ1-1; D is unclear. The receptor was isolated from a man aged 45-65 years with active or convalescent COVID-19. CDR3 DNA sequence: TGTGCCAGCTCACCACCGAGGGCGAACACTGAAGCTTTCTTT. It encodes CASSPPRANTEAFF.